This TCR beta chain appears in the sequencing data of a study of T-cell reconstitution after alpha-beta-depleted transplantation in children. Preparation of the TCRbeta library used unique molecular identifiers. TCRdb analysed the PCR reads with MiXCR anew, one entry per CDR3 protein. The sample carries more than 550,000 distinct CDR3 sequences, approximately 10% recorded once. Germline assignment: CDR1 LGHNA and CDR2 YSLEER. The CDR3 spans 15 residues. The V and J ends lost 0 bases and 6 bases respectively, with 14 bases between them. This clonotype occurred a few times. The receptor was isolated from a human donor who donated a stem cell graft to a child with acute myeloid leukemia. This specimen was PBMCs from the stem cell graft donor, taken from the stem cell graft. The rearrangement links TRBV4-3 to TRBJ1-2; no firm D call. The CDR3 DNA is TGCGCCAGCAGCCAAGATTTTGAGGCCTGGGATGGCTACACCTTC. Its protein product is CASSQDFEAWDGYTF.